This T cell receptor beta chain comes out of a study of blood T cell repertoires in COVID-19. Study background: COVID-19 samples collected from the United States, Italy and Spain covered acute and convalescent phases. T cells, B-cell-depleted T cells, or PBMCs provided the cDNA or gDNA that served as material.

Germline V gene sequence: CDR1 SNHLY, CDR2 FYNNEI. V was shortened by 6 bases and J by 1 base, with 15 bases between the two germline ends. This CDR3 is built from 15 residues. As handled by the study authors: Quantification of nucleated cells was approximated via reference gene primer amplification. Sequenced by immunoSEQ multiplex PCR; TCRdb stores in-frame clones only, minus some. The DNA gave D and trimming, while V, J and clone size come from that table. This sample has around 100,000 clones, with just under 85% found just once. Input material: peripheral blood. The TCR sequence derives from a man aged 45-65 years with active or convalescent COVID-19. V and J are TRBV2 and TRBJ1-1, with a tentative D call TRBD1 (5 bases). For the CDR3, the DNA is TGTGCCAGCAGCGCAACTCGACAGACGAACACTGAAGCTTTCTTT. Its translation is CASSATRQTNTEAFF.